This TCR beta chain was obtained from a study of T cell clonality in common variable immunodeficiency. Study-wide points: Common variable immunodeficiency TCR beta sequences reportedly had fewer deletions and N-nucleotide insertions.

The CDR3 sequence is 13 residues long. V was clipped by 7 bases and J by 7 bases, with 13 bases between them. Germline V lookup: CDR1 SEHNR, CDR2 FQNEAQ (reference sequence). Worth noting for this clone: The antigen remains unidentified. The read ends 3 residues before the CDR3 terminus; that terminus is restored from the germline J gene.

Measured with immunoSEQ multiplex PCR; TCRdb has only the in-frame clones, and not every one. The sample includes roughly 12,000 clones, none of them occurring once. The clonotype comes from a human donor with common variable immunodeficiency. The chain links TRBV7-9 to TRBJ2-2; TRBD2 might be the D (6 bases). The specimen sequenced was peripheral blood mononuclear cells. The chain's CDR3 is CASTTWGDGELFF. The part of the CDR3 DNA that was read is TGTGCCAGCACCACTTGGGGGGACGGGGAG.